This T cell receptor beta chain appears in the sequencing data of a study of neurological immune-mediated disorders. In the study overall: The approximately 35 multiple sclerosis patients comprised 31 that were relapsing-remitting and 3 that were secondary progressive.

The sample holds many counts of this clonotype. Synthesis of cDNA was performed by 5'RACE using 10-nucleotide random UMIs. MiXCR, run by TCRdb on the 5' RACE reads, gives a single entry per CDR3 protein. The sample lists tens of thousands of distinct CDR3 sequences; approximately 3.5% were seen once. Trimming took off 5 bases at V and 1 base at J, with 5 bases between the two ends. CDR1 is SGHVS and CDR2 is FNYEAQ in the germline V gene. The CDR3 runs 12 residues. The origin of this receptor is a woman aged 50 to 60 with multiple sclerosis. Sequenced input: PBMCs. This chain uses TRBV7-6 with TRBJ2-5; D is unclear. Written as DNA, the CDR3 is TGTGCCAGCAGCGCTGTCCAAGAGACCCAGTACTTC. It codes for CASSAVQETQYF.